The source of this TCR beta chain is a study of shared clonotypes between healthy human individuals. The CDR3 runs 15 residues. CDR1 and CDR2 from the germline V gene are MNHEY and SMNVEV (reference sequence). V lost 6 bases, J lost 0 bases, and 4 bases stayed unmatched. It was CD45RO-negative cells, positively selected for CCR7, that made up naive CD8 cells, with terminally differentiated effector memory CD45RA+ cells excluded. Some clones are missing from TCRdb's copy, which holds only in-frame ones; the method was immunoSEQ multiplex PCR. Of under 600,000 clones in the sample, 95% to 98% were seen once.

The genes are TRBV27 and TRBJ2-1, with 8 bases that match TRBD2. Sequencing was performed on naive CD8+ T cells sorted from blood. The clonotype originates from a man in his thirties or forties in good health. The CDR3 loop reads CASSSSGISYNEQFF. The CDR3 bases are TGTGCCAGCAGCAGTAGCGGGATCTCCTACAATGAGCAGTTCTTC.